This TCR beta chain was retrieved from a study of molecular identifiers for immune sequencing clone quantification. The study's findings and limits: In a background of around 970,000 naive cells, spiked Jurkat TCR RNA from one cell was reportedly detectable.

Concerning this clonotype itself: Its antigen is undetermined.

CDR1 is KGHDR and CDR2 is SFDVKD in the germline V gene. The CDR3 covers 14 residues. With 6 bases removed from V and 1 base from J, the gap between germline ends came to 10 bases. As previously described, bulk TCR libraries were made using listed TCR primers. TCRdb processed the PCR reads anew with MiXCR; each CDR3 protein has one entry. Among under 600,000 distinct CDR3 sequences, over 20% were seen once, and the ten largest hold around 0.84%. The sequencing input was naive CD8+ T cells from blood, with Jurkat cell RNA spiked in. The subset denotes: FACS-sorted CD8+CD4-CCR7+CD45RA+ naive T cells. This receptor was taken from a human donor in good health. Some libraries in this study had Jurkat cell RNA spiked in. The rearrangement joins TRBV24-1 to TRBJ2-3; D unclear. In nucleotides, the CDR3 is TGTGCCACCAGTACGGCGGCAGGCACAGATACGCAGTATTTT. Its translation: CATSTAAGTDTQYF.